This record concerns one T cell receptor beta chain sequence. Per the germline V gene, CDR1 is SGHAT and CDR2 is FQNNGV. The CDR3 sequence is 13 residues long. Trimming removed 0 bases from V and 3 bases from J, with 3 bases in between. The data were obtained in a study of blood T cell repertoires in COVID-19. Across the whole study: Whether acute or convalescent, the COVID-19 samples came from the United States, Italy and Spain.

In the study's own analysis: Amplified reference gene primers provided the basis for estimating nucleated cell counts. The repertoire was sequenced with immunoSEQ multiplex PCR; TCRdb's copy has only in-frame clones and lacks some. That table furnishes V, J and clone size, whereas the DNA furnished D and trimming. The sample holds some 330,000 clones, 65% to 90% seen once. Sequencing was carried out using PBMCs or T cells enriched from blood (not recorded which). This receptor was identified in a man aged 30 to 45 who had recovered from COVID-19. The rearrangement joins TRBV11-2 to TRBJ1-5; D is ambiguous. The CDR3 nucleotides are TGTGCCAGCAGCTTAGATCTCAATCAGCCCCAGCATTTT. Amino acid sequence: CASSLDLNQPQHF.